This T cell receptor (beta chain) stems from a study of CXCR3-negative and CXCR3-positive naive CD8 T cells. Regarding the study as a whole: In CXCR3-positive naive cells, the TRB CDR3s were more hydrophobic than in CXCR3-negative naive cells. Comparison of naive CXCR3-negative and CXCR3-positive cells revealed similar TRBV-TRBJ usage, while memory cells differed. Each naive subset displayed comparably high diversity, whereas memory CD8+ cells displayed much lower diversity.

Triplicate sorting captured about 300,000 cells each from every CD8+ T cell subset. Carrying UMI labels, the TRB cDNA libraries were prepared through 5' RACE. TCRdb reanalyzed the 5' RACE reads, giving one entry per CDR3 protein sequence and no DNA. The table lists about 130,000 distinct CDR3 sequences. Details on this clonotype: Its antigen is currently unknown.

The CDR3 contains 16 residues. The clonotype was recovered from a human donor in good health. Some clones in this sample may be carry-over from other donors' samples. The chain joins TRBV12-3 or TRBV12-4 to TRBJ1-3; no DNA is available, so the TRBD1 call from TCRdb remains unchecked. The sequenced material came from naive CXCR3- CD8+ T cells from blood. Sample subset: CD45RO-CCR7+CD27+CD95- naive CD8+ T cells lacking CXCR3 (TNR3-). CDR3 region: CASSPTLDSSGNTIYF.